This is a list of T cell receptor beta chains from one sample in a study of blood T cell repertoires in COVID-19. TCRdb's table, derived via immunoSEQ multiplex PCR, lists solely in-frame clones and lacks some. Here the sample spans approximately 260,000 clones, over 75% being singletons. Sequences were obtained from peripheral blood. The receptors come from a woman in her 70s with COVID-19, enrolled during active disease. Each CDR3 is given without its conserved first and last residue. Each record gives: V gene, CDR3 protein.

>TRBV19
ASSRTAGAEAF
>TRBV5-4
ASSRLSSGRNYNEQF
>TRBV30
AWSVLWDSHYEQY
>TRBV5-4
ASSLQGFSYEQY
>TRBV5-1
ASSPRTSGGQETQY
>TRBV2
ASGWQDNTGELF
>TRBV30
AWSVLRGPGTQY
>TRBV6-5
ASSSGRGSPLEQY
>TRBV30
AWSGEGYSYEQY
>TRBV5-1
ASSLARANTGELF